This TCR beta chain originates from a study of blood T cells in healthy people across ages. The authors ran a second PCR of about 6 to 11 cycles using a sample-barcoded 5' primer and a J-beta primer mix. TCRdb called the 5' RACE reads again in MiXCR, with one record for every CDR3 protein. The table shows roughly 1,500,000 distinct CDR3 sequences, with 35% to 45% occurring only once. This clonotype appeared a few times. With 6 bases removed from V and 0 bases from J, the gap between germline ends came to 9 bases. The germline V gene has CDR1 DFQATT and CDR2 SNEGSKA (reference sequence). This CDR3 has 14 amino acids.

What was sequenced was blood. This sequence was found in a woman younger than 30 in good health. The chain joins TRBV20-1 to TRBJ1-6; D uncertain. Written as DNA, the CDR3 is TGCAGTGCGGGCTCAGGCTCCTATAATTCACCCCTCCACTTT. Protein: CSAGSGSYNSPLHF.